One T cell receptor beta chain is described in this entry. This sample is drawn from a study of blood T cell repertoires in COVID-19. Study-level information: PBMCs, B-cell-depleted T cells, or T cells were the source of the cDNA or gDNA that made up the material.

V trimming: 7 bases; J trimming: 6 bases; junction bases outside the gene matches: 9. Germline V gene data show CDR1 as SNHLY and CDR2 as FYNNEI. This CDR3 region has 14 residues. The authors' processing: Researchers report that nucleated cell counts were estimated from reference gene primer amplification. Clones were sequenced by immunoSEQ multiplex PCR, and TCRdb holds only the in-frame ones, with some missing. That table is the source of V, J and clone size, and D and trimming were worked out from the DNA. Of more than 300,000 clones in the sample, about nine tenths were seen once. Seattle's enrolled individuals joined amid active infection and were then monitored longitudinally.

Sequencing used peripheral blood. The V and J genes are TRBV2 and TRBJ1-1; 9 bases are a match to TRBD1. The TCR comes from a woman between 50 and 59 years old with COVID-19, enrolled during active disease. For the CDR3, the DNA is TGTGCCAGCATCCTGGGACAGGGAATCTCTGAAGCTTTCTTT. Residues: CASILGQGISEAFF.